This TCR beta chain came from a study of cytomegalovirus exposure and HLA in healthy donors. The CDR3 is 13 residues long. V lost 3 bases, J lost 9 bases, and 7 bases stayed unmatched. From germline, CDR1 is MDHEN and CDR2 SYDVKM. Use of 60 Vbeta and 13 Jbeta primers characterized the PCR. Clones were sequenced by immunoSEQ multiplex PCR, and TCRdb holds only the in-frame ones, with some missing. In the table there are 60,000 to 70,000 clones, around 76% of which are singletons. The V gene is TRBV28, the J gene TRBJ1-1, with 7 positions matching TRBD1. Sample: PBMCs. This TCR was sampled from a middle-aged man in good health and CMV-seronegative. CDR3 bases: TGTGCCAGCAGTTTGGACAGGCCGGGCCAAGCTTTCTTT. It is translated as CASSLDRPGQAFF.